One sample yielded the 13 T cell receptor beta chains listed below, sequenced in a study of regulatory T cells in long-lasting Graves disease. Time point specified: newly diagnosed GD, antithyroid drugs for less than 3 months. Researchers made the TCR library from RNA that was extracted from PBMCs. Building of the TCR beta libraries involved iRepertoire HTBI primers and Arm-PCR of CDR3 regions. TCRdb itself ran the multiplex PCR reads through MiXCR, one entry per CDR3 protein. The sample shows 400,000 to 500,000 distinct CDR3 sequences, around 15% of them seen only once. This sample was also put to use in a study of T cells in Graves' hyperthyroidism and ophthalmopathy.

The sample here was peripheral blood mononuclear cells (PBMCs), taken at new diagnosis, from a patient treated with antithyroid drugs. Receptors were obtained from a woman aged 45 to 65 with Graves disease.

This clonotype was seen ten or more times. This rearrangement joins TRBV7-9 to TRBJ2-3; D remains ambiguous. Germline values: CDR1 SEHNR, CDR2 FQNEAQ (reference sequence). This CDR3 is built from 15 residues. Trimming pared 5 bases from V and 4 bases from J, leaving 16 bases between. In nucleotides, the CDR3 is TGTGCCAGCAGCGACCCTAGGTTTAGCCCAGATACGCAGTATTTT. Translating it yields CASSDPRFSPDTQYF.

This clonotype showed up many times. The genes are TRBV27 and TRBJ1-1; D is ambiguous. V lost 7 bases to trimming and J lost 2 bases, with 14 bases between them. CDR3 length equals 14 residues. The germline V gene has CDR1 MNHEY and CDR2 SMNVEV (reference sequence). The CDR3 is CASKVGSINTEAFF. CDR3 nucleotide sequence: TGTGCCAGCAAGGTTGGCAGCATAAACACTGAAGCTTTCTTT.

This clonotype has a count of ten or more. The gene calls are TRBV2 and TRBJ2-7, with 7 bases lining up with TRBD2. There are 15 residues in the CDR3. With 1 base clipped from V and 3 bases from J, the junction kept 6 bases outside the gene matches. Germline V lookup: CDR1 SNHLY, CDR2 FYNNEI. The DNA of the CDR3 is TGTGCCAGCAGTGAAGGTGCGGGAGCGGTCTACGAGCAGTACTTC. It specifies CASSEGAGAVYEQYF.

This clonotype was observed many times. This chain connects TRBV12-3 or TRBV12-4 to TRBJ2-3; 12 positions match TRBD2. This CDR3 has 16 amino acids. Germline trimming cut 3 bases from V and 4 bases from J; bases unmatched to any gene: 5. The CDR3, as DNA: TGTGCCAGCAGTTTGATCCTAGCGGGAGGGTCAGATACGCAGTATTTT. This codes for CASSLILAGGSDTQYF.

This clonotype was detected many times. The chain employs TRBV18 and TRBJ1-5; D remains unclear. The CDR3 totals 15 residues. CDR1 and CDR2 (germline): KGHSH, LQKENI. V gave up 1 base and J gave up 4 bases, with 11 bases separating them. CDR3 DNA: TGTGCCAGCTCACCACTCGCGGGAAATAATCAGCCCCAGCATTTT. It encodes CASSPLAGNNQPQHF.

This clonotype was observed many times. The chain recombines TRBV12-3 or TRBV12-4 with TRBJ2-1, with unresolved D. Near its end, the DNA agrees better with TRBJ2-5, so the J call may be wrong. The CDR3 has 18 residues. For the CDR3, the DNA is TGTGCCAGCAGTCCCCACCCGAGGCCAGCGACAATTCAAGAGACCCAGTACTTC. It codes for CASSPHPRPATIQETQYF.

The rearrangement links TRBV3-1 to TRBJ1-4; D is ambiguous. This CDR3 spans 16 amino acids. CDR1 is LGHDT, CDR2 YNNKEL, per germline (reference sequence). Trimming removed 4 bases from V and 7 bases from J, with 19 bases in between. This CDR3 reads CASSPSLLGFSEKLFF. The CDR3 DNA reads as TGTGCCAGCAGCCCCTCCCTACTAGGTTTCAGTGAAAAACTGTTTTTT.

In the case of this clonotype: Just one base apart from a much larger clone, this may be a read error. The J gene is TRBJ1-2, the V gene TRBV28; TRBD1 is a possible D gene (5 bases). Germline assignment: CDR1 MDHEN and CDR2 SYDVKM. Trimming left V 5 bases short and J 8 bases short, with 15 bases between. The CDR3 contains 13 residues. CDR3 DNA sequence: TGTGCCAGCAGTCCGACAGCCGGAGGGGGCTACACCTTC. Residues: CASSPTAGGGYTF.

This clonotype occurred many times. The chain is built from TRBV19 and TRBJ2-7; 7 bases align to TRBD1. Per the germline V gene, CDR1 is LNHDA and CDR2 is SQIVND (reference sequence). V dropped 4 bases and J dropped 2; count of bases not matched to a gene: 5. CDR3 length equals 14 residues. CDR3 protein: CASSTTGRAYEQYF. In DNA form, the CDR3 reads TGTGCCAGTAGTACGACAGGGCGGGCCTACGAGCAGTACTTC.

This clonotype was counted many times. The rearrangement joins TRBV28 to TRBJ1-3; 7 bases are shared with TRBD1. The CDR3 is 16 amino acids. The germline V gene encodes CDR1 MDHEN and CDR2 SYDVKM. V lost 8 bases, J lost 0 bases, and 10 bases stayed unmatched. CDR3 nucleotides: TGTGCCAGCGGGGAGAACAGGGGTTACTCTGGAAACACCATATATTTT. Translated, it gives CASGENRGYSGNTIYF. The variable domain in full, completed from reference TRBV28 and TRBJ1-3, reads DVKVTQSSRYLVKRTGEKVFLECVQDMDHENMFWYRQDPGLGLRLIYFSYDVKMKEKGDIPEGYSVSREKKERFSLILESASTNQTSMYLCASGENRGYSGNTIYFGEGSWLTVV.

This clonotype was detected ten times or more. The chain uses TRBV27 and TRBJ2-1; 11 nucleotides agree with TRBD2. V shed 4 bases and J 4 bases; nucleotides not matched to a gene: 9. CDR1 is MNHEY, CDR2 SMNVEV, per germline (reference sequence). The CDR3 runs 17 residues. DNA for the CDR3: TGTGCCAGCAGTTCACCCCCCGGGACTAGCGGATACAATGAGCAGTTCTTC. Protein: CASSSPPGTSGYNEQFF.

The CDR3 DNA sequence: TGTGCCAGCAGTTCCCAACGGGACCCCACCTCTAATGAGCAGTTCTTC. It translates to CASSSQRDPTSNEQFF. This chain joins TRBV6-9 and TRBJ2-1; D assignment may be TRBD1 or TRBD2 (5 bases each). The CDR3 is 16 residues long. V lost 4 bases, J lost 7 bases, and 20 bases lay in between. CDR1 is MNHGY and CDR2 is SVAAGI in the germline V gene.

This clonotype was seen at least ten times. The chain links TRBV5-1 to TRBJ2-1, with TRBD2 matching over 9 bases. CDR3 length: 16 residues. Trimming removed 0 bases from V and 7 bases from J; junction bases left unmatched: 8. The germline V gene encodes CDR1 SGHRS and CDR2 YFSETQ. The CDR3 spells CASSLAKTSGANEQFF. CDR3 coding DNA: TGCGCCAGCAGCTTGGCTAAGACTAGCGGAGCTAATGAGCAGTTCTTC.